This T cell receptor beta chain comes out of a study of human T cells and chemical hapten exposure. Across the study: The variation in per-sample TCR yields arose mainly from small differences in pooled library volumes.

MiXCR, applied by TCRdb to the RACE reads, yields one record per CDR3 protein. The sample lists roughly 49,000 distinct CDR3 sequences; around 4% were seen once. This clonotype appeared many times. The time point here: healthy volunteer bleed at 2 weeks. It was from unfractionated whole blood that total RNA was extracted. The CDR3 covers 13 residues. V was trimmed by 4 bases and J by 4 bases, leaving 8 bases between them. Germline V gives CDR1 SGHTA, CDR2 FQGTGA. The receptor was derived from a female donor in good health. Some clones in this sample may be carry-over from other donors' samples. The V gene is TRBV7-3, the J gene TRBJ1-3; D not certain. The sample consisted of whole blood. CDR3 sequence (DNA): TGTGCCAGCAGCTCTACCGAGGGAAACACCATATATTTT. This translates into CASSSTEGNTIYF.